A single sample gave rise to the 18 T cell receptor beta chains below, sequenced in a study of early T cells in non-severe SARS-CoV-2 infection. Via MiXCR, TCRdb re-called the 5' RACE reads, giving one row per CDR3 protein. The sample consists of under 70,000 distinct CDR3 sequences, about 13% of them appearing once. This specimen consisted of whole blood, obtained at baseline. Receptor source: an adult who was a healthcare worker with PCR-confirmed SARS-CoV-2 infection or an uninfected control (not recorded which).

This clonotype appeared many times. The chain is built from TRBV5-1 and TRBJ2-7; D uncertain. CDR3 size: 14 residues. Trimming took off 0 bases at V and 2 bases at J, with 9 bases between the two ends. The germline V gene encodes CDR1 SGHRS and CDR2 YFSETQ. CDR3 loop: CASSLEAGTYEQYF. CDR3 bases: TGCGCCAGCAGCTTGGAGGCAGGAACCTACGAGCAGTACTTC.

This clonotype was detected only a few times. V is TRBV2 and J is TRBJ1-1; D unclear. The V end lost 6 bases, the J end lost 2 bases, and 10 bases lay between the germline ends. Germline lookup yields CDR1 SNHLY and CDR2 FYNNEI. This CDR3 has 13 residues. The CDR3 spells CASRAGTNTEAFF. DNA of the CDR3: TGTGCCAGCAGGGCAGGTACCAACACTGAAGCTTTCTTT.

The chain carries TRBV5-4 and TRBJ2-3, with 7 nucleotides matching TRBD2. From germline, CDR1 is SGHNT and CDR2 YYREEE (reference sequence). V lost 4 bases to trimming and J lost 6 bases; unmatched junction nucleotides: 5. This CDR3 comprises 13 residues. CDR3 in DNA: TGTGCCAGCAGCCGAGAACTAGCGGATACGCAGTATTTT. Translated: CASSRELADTQYF.

V gene TRBV20-1 combines with J gene TRBJ1-1; TRBD1 might be the D (6 bases). CDR3 length equals 16 residues. V lost 0 bases to trimming and J lost 1 base, with 15 bases between them. From germline, CDR1 is DFQATT and CDR2 SNEGSKA (reference sequence). The CDR3 is CSARDKGGDRNTEAFF. The CDR3 DNA reads TGCAGTGCTAGAGATAAGGGGGGAGACCGGAACACTGAAGCTTTCTTT.

The CDR3 nucleotides are TGCAGCGTTGATGGCGGGACGGATTTGGGCTACACCTTC. Protein product: CSVDGGTDLGYTF. The chain joins TRBV29-1 to TRBJ1-2; D perhaps matches TRBD1 (5 bases). Between the trimmed V and J ends, which lost 3 bases and 8 bases, there was a span of 16 bases. The germline gives CDR1 SQVTM, CDR2 ANQGSEA. The CDR3 loop spans 13 amino acids. Supplemented by reference TRBV29-1 and TRBJ1-2, the full variable domain reads SAVISQKPSRDICQRGTSLTIQCQVDSQVTMMFWYRQQPGQSLTLIATANQGSEATYESGFVIDKFPISRPNLTFSTLTVSNMSPEDSSIYLCSVDGGTDLGYTFGSGTRLTVV.

The chain links TRBV9 to TRBJ2-1; the D gene is possibly TRBD2 (7 bases). The V gene's germline CDR1 is SGDLS and CDR2 YYNGEE. Trimming shortened V by 4 bases and J by 0 bases, and 26 bases separated the two germline ends. The CDR3 sequence is 20 residues long. CDR3 amino acids: CASSSWGGEKLSSSYNEQFF. In DNA, the CDR3 is TGTGCCAGCAGCTCCTGGGGGGGCGAAAAGCTTTCTAGCTCCTACAATGAGCAGTTCTTC.

This clonotype was recorded a few times. The rearrangement links TRBV7-8 to TRBJ2-7; no clear D. The CDR3 runs to 12 residues. Trimming removed 10 bases at V and 0 bases at J, with 10 bases between. Germline V gives CDR1 SGHVS, CDR2 FQNEAQ. DNA of the CDR3: TGTGCCACCGAGCCCCTCTCCTACGAGCAGTACTTC. The encoded protein is CATEPLSYEQYF. Filled out from reference TRBV7-8 and TRBJ2-7, the complete variable domain reads GAGVSQSPRYKVAKRGQDVALRCDPISGHVSLFWYQQALGQGPEFLTYFQNEAQLDKSGLPSDRFFAERPEGSVSTLKIQRTQQEDSAVYLCATEPLSYEQYFGPGTRLTVT.

The rearrangement links TRBV7-8 to TRBJ2-5; no clear D gene. Germline V lookup: CDR1 SGHVS, CDR2 FQNEAQ. This CDR3 contains 18 residues. V was cut by 1 base and J by 0 bases, with 18 bases left in between. The CDR3 nucleotides read TGTGCCAGCAGCTTAGTTGTTTTGGCAGAAAAGTACCAAGAGACCCAGTACTTC. Translation: CASSLVVLAEKYQETQYF.

This clonotype was detected only a few times. The V and J genes are TRBV7-3 and TRBJ2-1, with 9 bases aligning to TRBD2. The CDR3 consists of 17 residues. The V gene end was trimmed by 2 bases and the J gene end by 6 bases; junction bases not matched to a gene: 11. The germline CDR1 and CDR2 sequences are SGHTA and FQGTGA. CDR3 in amino acids: CASSLGPLAGVGNEQFF. DNA of the CDR3: TGTGCCAGCAGCTTAGGACCCTTAGCGGGAGTGGGCAATGAGCAGTTCTTC.

The gene calls are TRBV25-1 and TRBJ2-2; the match to TRBD1 covers 7 bases. The CDR3 contains 17 residues. J was trimmed by 3 bases and V by 3 bases; bases with no gene match: 10. Per the germline V gene, CDR1 is MGHDK and CDR2 is SYGVNS. The CDR3 loop is CASSDDETGYDTGELFF. The CDR3 nucleotides are TGTGCCAGCAGTGATGACGAGACAGGGTACGACACCGGGGAGCTGTTTTTT.

This clonotype is labeled medium-sized (0.01 to 0.1%). The chain has TRBV29-1 and TRBJ2-3; 11 nucleotides match TRBD2. Germline-derived CDR1 and CDR2 are SQVTM and ANQGSEA. The junction had 3 bases not matched to a gene; V was cut back by 3 bases and J by 4 bases. CDR3 length: 14 residues. This CDR3 is CSVDDSGRADTQYF. The CDR3 DNA is TGCAGCGTTGATGATAGCGGGAGGGCAGATACGCAGTATTTT.

This clonotype was seen a few times. The J gene is TRBJ2-2, the V gene TRBV3-1; no clear D gene. The length of the CDR3 is 13 residues. Trimming removed 0 bases from V and 7 bases from J, with 6 bases in between. CDR1 LGHDT and CDR2 YNNKEL come from the germline V gene (reference sequence). The CDR3 DNA sequence: TGTGCCAGCAGCCAAGATCGGAACGGGGAGCTGTTTTTT. Translating it yields CASSQDRNGELFF.

This clonotype was detected only a few times. The germline gene is not matched at one end of the junction; a read error may be the cause. V and J are TRBV7-7 and TRBJ2-1; unclear D gene. Germline V gene lookup returns CDR1 SSHAT and CDR2 FNYEAQ (reference sequence). This CDR3 comprises 12 residues. The CDR3 sequence: CASSSHNNEQFF. The CDR3, as DNA: TGTGCTAGCAGCTCACACAACAATGAGCAGTTCTTC.

The rearrangement links TRBV6-1 to TRBJ1-2; D is perhaps TRBD1 (6 bases). V lost 8 bases, J lost 2 bases, and 15 bases lay in between. CDR3 length: 14 amino acids. Germline CDR1 reads MNHNS; CDR2 reads SASEGT. The DNA for the CDR3 is TGTGCCAGCGGTACAGGAAGGGGGAACTATGGCTACACCTTC. Translating it yields CASGTGRGNYGYTF.

This clonotype showed up just a few times. The rearrangement joins TRBV29-1 to TRBJ1-2; 7 bases are a match to TRBD1. Germline V gives CDR1 SQVTM, CDR2 ANQGSEA. CDR3 length: 15 residues. V dropped 3 bases and J dropped 5; count of bases not matched to a gene: 12. The CDR3: CSVDALLQGGYGYTF. In nucleotides, the CDR3 is TGCAGCGTTGATGCCCTTCTTCAGGGGGGGTATGGCTACACCTTC.

The rearrangement joins TRBV3-1 to TRBJ2-7; 8 nucleotides align to TRBD1. The CDR3 extends over 14 amino acids. Looked up from germline, CDR1 is LGHDT and CDR2 is YNNKEL (reference sequence). V was clipped by 4 bases and J by 7 bases; unmatched bases: 9. CDR3 coding DNA: TGTGCCAGCAGCCGCGGGACTCACAGGGGGGAGCAGTACTTC. It specifies CASSRGTHRGEQYF.

The chain couples TRBV20-1 to TRBJ1-4; 7 bases map to TRBD1. Trimming took 6 bases from V and 6 from J; bases not matched to a gene: 10. Germline loops: CDR1 DFQATT, CDR2 SNEGSKA (reference sequence). The CDR3 extends over 14 amino acids. The CDR3 nucleotides are TGCAGTGCCCAGGAGGGGGCTGGAGATGAAAAACTGTTTTTT. Protein product: CSAQEGAGDEKLFF.

The genes are TRBV11-3 and TRBJ1-1; D remains unclear. The CDR3 runs 15 residues. In germline, CDR1 is SGHNT, CDR2 YENEEA. The V end lost 1 base, the J end lost 1 base, and 10 bases lay between the germline ends. The CDR3 region is CASSLGGTANTEAFF. The CDR3 DNA reads as TGTGCCAGCAGCTTAGGGGGAACAGCGAACACTGAAGCTTTCTTT.